These 17 T cell receptor beta chains were all obtained from the same sample, sequenced in a study of metastatic and nonmetastatic thyroid tumors (dated by TCRdb to 2020 to 2022). None of the patients had been given any treatment before thyroid surgery. Receptor amplification or capture employed PCR. Instrument on record: Illumina HiSeq 4000. The public reads were reprocessed in TCRdb via fastp at Q25 and MiXCR, keeping in-frame beta chains. Counted in this sample were approximately 79,000 clones; 8% to 9.5% of them appeared once. Jointly, the top ten make up roughly 10% of the sample. Sequencing used blood. The receptors come from a female donor with papillary thyroid cancer or a benign thyroid nodule (not recorded which). Some clones in this sample may be carry-over from other donors' samples.

This clone came up many times. V and J are TRBV7-6 and TRBJ1-2, with D tentatively TRBD1 (5 bases). Trimming left V 6 bases short and J 12 bases short, with 20 bases between. Per germline, CDR1 SGHVS and CDR2 FNYEAQ. The CDR3 has 13 residues. This chain's CDR3 is CASRSPGQAMHTF. CDR3 nucleotides: TGTGCCAGCAGATCCCCCGGACAAGCGATGCACACCTTC.

Worth noting for this clone: The germline gene is not matched at one end of the junction; a read error may be the cause. Other DNA sequences in the sample encode the same CDR3. The V gene is TRBV6-1, the J gene TRBJ1-1; 7 bases map to TRBD1. The CDR3 is made up of 14 amino acids. The germline V gene has CDR1 MNHNS and CDR2 SASEGT. The CDR3 here is CASTRQGENTEAFF. The CDR3 coding sequence is TGCGCCAGCACCCGACAGGGAGAGAACACTGAAGCTTTCTTT.

There are many counts of this clone. The chain couples TRBV4-2 to TRBJ2-1, with TRBD1 matching over 8 bases. Germline assignment: CDR1 LGHNA and CDR2 YNFKEQ. The J segment lost 5 bases and the V segment lost 0 bases, leaving 12 bases of the junction unmatched. The CDR3 covers 18 residues. CDR3 sequence: CASSQDLSGRGHHNEQFF. CDR3 nucleotide sequence: TGTGCCAGCAGCCAAGATCTAAGTGGCAGGGGGCACCACAATGAGCAGTTCTTC.

This clone was recorded at least ten times. This chain connects TRBV19 to TRBJ2-5, with D perhaps given as TRBD1 or TRBD2 (7 bases each). Looked up from germline, CDR1 is LNHDA and CDR2 is SQIVND (reference sequence). The CDR3 totals 14 residues. V was pared by 3 bases and J by 4 bases, with 12 bases between. CDR3 sequence: CASSISRGGETQYF. Here the CDR3 DNA reads TGTGCCAGTAGTATTTCCAGGGGGGGAGAGACCCAGTACTTC.

The sample holds many counts of this clone. The V call is TRBV7-9, the J call TRBJ1-4, with D perhaps matching TRBD1 (6 bases). Trimming took 4 bases from V and 13 from J, leaving 16 bases between them. CDR3 length equals 13 residues. Germline CDR1 and CDR2: SEHNR and FQNEAQ (reference sequence). Here the CDR3 reads CASSSNQGQVLFF. The CDR3 nucleotides read TGTGCCAGCAGCTCCAACCAGGGGCAGGTACTGTTTTTT.

The rearrangement links TRBV7-6 to TRBJ2-1; no firm D call. The CDR3 is 14 amino acids. Looked up from germline, CDR1 is SGHVS and CDR2 is FNYEAQ. The ends were cut back, 6 bases at V and 2 bases at J, with 11 bases in the middle. DNA of the CDR3: TGTGCCAGCAGTTCGCAGGCTACCTACAATGAGCAGTTCTTC. Translating gives CASSSQATYNEQFF.

This clone was recorded at least ten times. The CDR3 here is CASSGGDLNGYTF. The CDR3, as DNA: TGTGCCAGCAGTGGGGGGGATCTTAATGGCTACACCTTC. The chain links TRBV2 to TRBJ1-2; a possible D gene is TRBD1 (5 bases). Germline lookup yields CDR1 SNHLY and CDR2 FYNNEI. Trimming took off 4 bases at V and 6 bases at J, with 12 bases between the two ends. CDR3 length: 13 residues. The complete variable domain, with remaining parts taken from reference TRBV2 and TRBJ1-2, reads EPEVTQTPSHQVTQMGQEVILRCVPISNHLYFYWYRQILGQKVEFLVSFYNNEISEKSEIFDDQFSVERPDGSNFTLKIRSTKLEDSAMYFCASSGGDLNGYTFGSGTRLTVV.

This clone was recorded at least ten times. The V and J genes are TRBV6-1 and TRBJ2-1; 8 bases fit TRBD2. After removal of 8 bases from V and 4 bases from J, the junction contained 7 bases not matched to a gene. The CDR3 totals 14 residues. Looked up from germline, CDR1 is MNHNS and CDR2 is SASEGT. CDR3 residues: CASYGLAGYNEQFF. For the CDR3, the DNA is TGTGCCAGCTACGGGCTAGCGGGTTACAATGAGCAGTTCTTC.

The table lists this clone with a few counts. The V and J genes are TRBV19 and TRBJ1-4; D unresolved. Germline V gene lookup returns CDR1 LNHDA and CDR2 SQIVND (reference sequence). The CDR3 spans 12 residues. The V end was cut by 10 bases, the J end by 1 base, with 7 bases between. The CDR3 nucleotides are TGTGCCACCCTTGTAACTAATGAAAAACTGTTTTTT. As protein: CATLVTNEKLFF.

This clone showed up many times. Germline is not matched at one junction end, which may reflect a read error. At the DNA level, this CDR3 is encoded by other sequences in the same sample as well. V usage is TRBV2 and J usage is TRBJ2-1; 7 bases line up with TRBD1. Per the germline V gene, CDR1 is SNHLY and CDR2 is FYNNEI. This CDR3 has 14 amino acids. This CDR3 is CASSSTGPYNEQFF. The CDR3 region has the DNA TGTGCCAGCAGTTCGACAGGGCCCTACAATGAGCAGTTCTTT. Complete variable domain (other parts from reference TRBV2 and TRBJ2-1): EPEVTQTPSHQVTQMGQEVILRCVPISNHLYFYWYRQILGQKVEFLVSFYNNEISEKSEIFDDQFSVERPDGSNFTLKIRSTKLEDSAMYFCASSSTGPYNEQFFGPGTRLTVL.

This clone was detected ten times or more. The CDR3 here is CASSLNINTGELFF. For the CDR3, the DNA is TGTGCCAGCAGCTTGAACATCAACACCGGGGAGCTGTTTTTT. The chain has TRBV11-2 and TRBJ2-2, with D hard to call. The CDR3 sequence is 14 residues long. Deletions cut 3 bases from V and 2 bases from J, with 7 bases between. Germline V gives CDR1 SGHAT, CDR2 FQNNGV.

The table lists this clone with many counts. The V call is TRBV7-9, the J call TRBJ1-1; D gene unclear. CDR1 SEHNR and CDR2 FQNEAQ come from the germline V gene (reference sequence). Trimming pared 5 bases from V and 8 bases from J, leaving 18 bases between. The CDR3 spans 14 residues. CDR3: CASSPDGVSAEAFF. CDR3 nucleotide sequence: TGTGCCAGCAGCCCCGACGGAGTGTCCGCGGAAGCTTTCTTT. Supplemented by reference TRBV7-9 and TRBJ1-1, the full variable domain reads DTGVSQNPRHKITKRGQNVTFRCDPISEHNRLYWYRQTLGQGPEFLTYFQNEAQLEKSRLLSDRFSAERPKGSFSTLEIQRTEQGDSAMYLCASSPDGVSAEAFFGQGTRLTVV.

Ten or more counts support this clone. The chain has TRBV27 and TRBJ1-2; no clear D gene. Trimming stripped 3 bases from V and 7 bases from J, with 24 bases between. The CDR3 has 17 amino acids. CDR1 MNHEY and CDR2 SMNVEV come from the germline V gene (reference sequence). The CDR3 DNA reads as TGTGCCAGCAGTTTGAGGTTCGGGAGGGTCCGATTAGGTGGCTACACCTTC. It translates to CASSLRFGRVRLGGYTF.

The sample holds many counts of this clone. The rearrangement links TRBV9 to TRBJ1-2; possibly TRBD1 for D (5 bases). Per germline, CDR1 SGDLS and CDR2 YYNGEE. V gave up 3 bases and J gave up 2 bases, with 14 bases separating them. This CDR3 is built from 15 residues. CDR3: CASSALPRGNYGYTF. The CDR3 region has the DNA TGTGCCAGCAGCGCTCTTCCTAGGGGAAACTATGGCTACACCTTC.

This clone was observed at least ten times. The chain uses TRBV19 and TRBJ1-5; maybe TRBD1 (5 bases). The CDR3 sequence is 14 residues long. Germline CDR1 reads LNHDA; CDR2 reads SQIVND (reference sequence). Trimming shortened V by 4 bases and J by 2 bases, and 9 bases separated the two germline ends. The CDR3 nucleotides are TGTGCCAGTAGTAGGACGACAGGCAATCAGCCCCAGCATTTT. Translating gives CASSRTTGNQPQHF. The full variable domain, its missing parts supplied by reference TRBV19 and TRBJ1-5, is DGGITQSPKYLFRKEGQNVTLSCEQNLNHDAMYWYRQDPGQGLRLIYYSQIVNDFQKGDIAEGYSVSREKKESFPLTVTSAQKNPTAFYLCASSRTTGNQPQHFGDGTRLSIL.

This clone was seen at least ten times. The chain joins TRBV19 to TRBJ1-4; 10 bases agree with TRBD1. This CDR3 spans 15 amino acids. The V gene end was trimmed by 3 bases and the J gene end by 8 bases; junction bases not matched to a gene: 6. Germline lookup yields CDR1 LNHDA and CDR2 SQIVND (reference sequence). The CDR3 reads CASSILGDRGEKLFF. DNA for the CDR3: TGTGCCAGTAGTATCTTGGGGGACAGGGGCGAAAAACTGTTTTTT.

This clone has ten or more counts. The chain is built from TRBV4-2 and TRBJ2-5; TRBD2 matches 8 bases. CDR1 is LGHNA and CDR2 is YNFKEQ in the germline V gene. The ends lost 2 bases at V and 1 base at J; junction bases unmatched: 6. The CDR3 consists of 16 residues. The DNA of the CDR3 is TGTGCCAGCAGCCAAACTGGCGGGGGGATCCAAGAGACCCAGTACTTC. It codes for CASSQTGGGIQETQYF.